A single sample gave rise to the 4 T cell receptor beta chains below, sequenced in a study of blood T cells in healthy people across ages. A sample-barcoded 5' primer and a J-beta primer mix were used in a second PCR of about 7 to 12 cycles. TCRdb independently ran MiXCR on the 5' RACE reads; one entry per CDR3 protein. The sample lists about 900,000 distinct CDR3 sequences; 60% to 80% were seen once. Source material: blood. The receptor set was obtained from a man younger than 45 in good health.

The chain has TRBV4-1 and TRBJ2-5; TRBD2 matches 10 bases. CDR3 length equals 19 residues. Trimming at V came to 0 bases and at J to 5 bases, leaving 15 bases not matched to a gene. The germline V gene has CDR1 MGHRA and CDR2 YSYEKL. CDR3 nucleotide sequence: TGCGCCAGCAGCCAAGATCGCCGGTCTAGCGGGGGCCCACGGGAGACCCAGTACTTC. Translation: CASSQDRRSSGGPRETQYF.

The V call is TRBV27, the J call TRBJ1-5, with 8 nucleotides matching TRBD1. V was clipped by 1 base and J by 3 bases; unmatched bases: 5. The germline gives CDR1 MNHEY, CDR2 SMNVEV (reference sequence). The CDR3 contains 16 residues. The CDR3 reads CASSLLAGGPNQPQHF. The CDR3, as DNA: TGTGCCAGCAGTTTATTGGCAGGGGGCCCCAATCAGCCCCAGCATTTT.

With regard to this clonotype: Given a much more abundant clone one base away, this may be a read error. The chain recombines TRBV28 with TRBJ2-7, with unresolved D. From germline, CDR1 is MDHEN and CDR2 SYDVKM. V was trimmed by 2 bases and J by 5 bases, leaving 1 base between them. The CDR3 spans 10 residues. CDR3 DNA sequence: TGTGCCAGCAGTTTACACGAGCAGTACTTC. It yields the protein CASSLHEQYF. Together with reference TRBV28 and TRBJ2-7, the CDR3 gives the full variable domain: DVKVTQSSRYLVKRTGEKVFLECVQDMDHENMFWYRQDPGLGLRLIYFSYDVKMKEKGDIPEGYSVSREKKERFSLILESASTNQTSMYLCASSLHEQYFGPGTRLTVT.

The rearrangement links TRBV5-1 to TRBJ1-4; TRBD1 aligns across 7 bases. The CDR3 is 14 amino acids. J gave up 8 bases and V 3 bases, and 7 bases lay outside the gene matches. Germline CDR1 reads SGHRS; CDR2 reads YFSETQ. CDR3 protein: CASSWDSWKEKLFF. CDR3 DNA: TGCGCCAGCAGCTGGGACAGTTGGAAAGAAAAACTGTTTTTT.